Listed below are T cell receptor beta chains from one sample, sequenced in a study of regulatory T cells in long-lasting Graves disease. TCRdb redid the calling of the multiplex PCR reads with MiXCR, one entry per CDR3 protein. The repertoire holds about 380,000 distinct CDR3 sequences, roughly 16% seen once, with approximately 22% in the top ten. The sequenced sample was peripheral blood mononuclear cells (PBMCs), obtained at new diagnosis, from a patient treated with antithyroid drugs. These receptors all come from a female donor with Graves disease. CDR3s include the opening cysteine and the closing phenylalanine or tryptophan. D genes are given only for firm matches. A row's size may be missing; if present it is once, few, many or a size class.

j_call	d_call	clone_size	v_call	cdr3_aa	cdr3_nt
TRBJ2-7	.	many	TRBV20-1	CSAGGLAGFEQYF	TGCAGTGCAGGGGGGCTAGCAGGGTTTGAGCAGTACTTC
TRBJ1-4	.	few	TRBV27	CASSSSGDPTNEKLFF	TGTGCCAGCAGCTCCTCCGGGGATCCGACTAATGAAAAACTGTTTTTT
TRBJ1-4	TRBD1	many	TRBV2	CASIGQGVVEKLFF	TGTGCCAGCATCGGACAGGGGGTAGTTGAAAAACTGTTTTTT
TRBJ1-2	.	many	TRBV6-2/TRBV6-3	CASSEIRGSYTF	TGTGCCAGCAGTGAAATCCGGGGGAGCTACACCTTC
TRBJ2-3	TRBD2	many	TRBV12-3/TRBV12-4	CASSFNGRVADTQYF	TGTGCCAGCAGTTTTAACGGGAGGGTGGCAGATACGCAGTATTTT
TRBJ1-4	.	many	TRBV12-3/TRBV12-4	CASTGTLGGPNEKLFF	TGTGCCAGCACCGGGACTCTCGGGGGCCCTAATGAAAAACTGTTTTTT
TRBJ1-3	.	few	TRBV5-1	CASSLDREAGNTIYF	TGCGCCAGCAGCTTGGACCGGGAGGCTGGAAACACCATATATTTT
TRBJ1-5	TRBD1	many	TRBV29-1	CSVTWTGDRNQPQHF	TGCAGCGTTACATGGACAGGGGATCGCAATCAGCCCCAGCATTTT
TRBJ2-5	.	.	TRBV7-9	CASSRGTSGETQYF	TGTGCCAGCAGCCGAGGGACTTCGGGAGAGACCCAGTACTTC
TRBJ2-1	.	many	TRBV5-1	CASSLAGTLYNEQFF	TGCGCCAGCAGCTTGGCCGGGACTTTATACAATGAGCAGTTCTTC
TRBJ1-1	.	many	TRBV10-3	CAISAPGTTGNIEAFF	TGTGCCATCAGTGCCCCGGGGACAACAGGGAATATTGAAGCTTTCTTT
TRBJ2-1	.	many	TRBV27	CASSLSGRTEQFF	TGTGCCAGCAGTTTATCGGGAAGGACTGAGCAGTTCTTC
TRBJ2-1	.	many	TRBV5-1	CASSLGSGGGSSYNEQFF	TGCGCCAGCAGCTTGGGCTCAGGAGGGGGCTCTTCCTACAATGAGCAGTTCTTC